The 11 T cell receptor beta chains presented below share a single source sample, sequenced in a study of blood T cell repertoires in COVID-19. Data came from immunoSEQ multiplex PCR; TCRdb stores just in-frame clones and leaves some out. The sample shows fewer than 200,000 clones, approximately 84% of them seen only once. Material: peripheral blood. These receptors all stem from a man aged 40-49 years with acute or convalescent COVID-19.

Only a few counts were recorded for this clone. This sequence joins TRBV12-3 or TRBV12-4 and TRBJ1-1; no clear D. The CDR3 length is 11 residues. Trimming pared 7 bases from V and 3 bases from J, leaving 6 bases between. CDR3 protein: CASTDYTEAFF. The CDR3 bases are TGTGCCAGCACCGACTACACTGAAGCTTTCTTT.

The genes are TRBV4-3 and TRBJ2-1, with D possibly being TRBD1 (6 bases). This CDR3 comprises 13 residues. Trimming removed 4 bases from V and 5 bases from J, with 9 bases in between. Germline values: CDR1 LGHNA, CDR2 YSLEER. In nucleotides, the CDR3 is TGCGCCAGCAGCCTGTGGACAGACAATGAGCAGTTCTTC. It encodes CASSLWTDNEQFF.

This clone was detected only a few times. This rearrangement joins TRBV28 to TRBJ2-2; TRBD2 aligns across 8 bases. Germline V gene lookup returns CDR1 MDHEN and CDR2 SYDVKM. This CDR3 spans 15 amino acids. With V trimmed by 7 bases and J by 2 bases, 6 bases remained unmatched. The CDR3 protein is CASTRRGANTGELFF. The CDR3 nucleotides read TGTGCCAGCACCCGGCGGGGGGCCAACACCGGGGAGCTGTTTTTT.

The genes are TRBV6-5 and TRBJ1-5; perhaps TRBD1 as D (6 bases). Germline V gives CDR1 MNHEY, CDR2 SVGAGI. Trimming pared 7 bases from V and 2 bases from J, leaving 15 bases between. This CDR3 region has 15 residues. The CDR3 DNA follows: TGTGCCAGCAAAACGACGACAGGAGGCAATCAGCCCCAGCATTTT. The encoded protein is CASKTTTGGNQPQHF.

The J gene is TRBJ2-1, the V gene TRBV5-6; 8 nucleotides align to TRBD2. This CDR3 is 14 amino acids long. J was trimmed by 8 bases and V by 5 bases; bases with no gene match: 9. Germline CDR1 reads SGHDT; CDR2 reads YYEEEE. CDR3 in amino acids: CASSSGTRPHEQFF. The CDR3 DNA reads TGTGCCAGCAGTTCCGGGACTAGGCCCCATGAGCAGTTCTTC.

This clone has a handful of counts. This CDR3 is also generated by other DNA sequences in the sample. CDR3 region: CATSRDQQPQHF. The CDR3 DNA is TGTGCCACCAGCAGAGATCAGCAGCCCCAGCATTTT. The genes are TRBV15 and TRBJ1-5; D is undetermined. V was clipped by 0 bases and J by 7 bases, with 4 bases between them. Germline V gives CDR1 LNHNV, CDR2 YYDKDF (reference sequence). The CDR3 sequence is 12 residues long.

V gene TRBV19 combines with J gene TRBJ1-2; TRBD1 is a possible D gene (6 bases). V was trimmed by 7 bases and J by 6 bases, leaving 15 bases between them. The CDR3 consists of 13 residues. In germline, CDR1 is LNHDA, CDR2 SQIVND (reference sequence). CDR3 in amino acids: CASIGQRRDGYTF. The CDR3 DNA reads as TGTGCCAGTATCGGACAGAGAAGGGATGGCTACACCTTC.

The chain combines TRBV5-1 with TRBJ2-3; TRBD1 agrees at 8 bases. Losses at the gene ends were 4 bases for V and 6 bases for J; bases not matched to a gene: 13. Looked up from germline, CDR1 is SGHRS and CDR2 is YFSETQ. The CDR3 consists of 16 residues. The CDR3, as DNA: TGCGCCAGCAGCGCGTCGACAGGGGCGATATGGGATACGCAGTATTTT. As protein: CASSASTGAIWDTQYF. Filled out from reference TRBV5-1 and TRBJ2-3, the complete variable domain reads KAGVTQTPRYLIKTRGQQVTLSCSPISGHRSVSWYQQTPGQGLQFLFEYFSETQRNKGNFPGRFSGRQFSNSRSEMNVSTLELGDSALYLCASSASTGAIWDTQYFGPGTRLTVL.

The CDR3: CASSARRGETQYF. The CDR3 coding sequence is TGTGCCAGCAGCGCCCGGAGGGGAGAGACCCAGTACTTC. The V and J genes are TRBV7-2 and TRBJ2-5, with a tentative D call TRBD2 (6 bases). This CDR3 comprises 13 residues. CDR1 is SGHTA and CDR2 is FQGNSA in the germline V gene. V lost 5 bases and J lost 4, with 11 bases in between.

The chain combines TRBV11-3 with TRBJ2-3; perhaps TRBD1 as D (5 bases). This CDR3 is 15 amino acids long. Looked up from germline, CDR1 is SGHNT and CDR2 is YENEEA. V lost 1 base and J lost 0, with 8 bases in between. CDR3 DNA: TGTGCCAGCAGCTTAGGGACACCCAGCACAGATACGCAGTATTTT. Encoded protein: CASSLGTPSTDTQYF.

The genes are TRBV7-3 and TRBJ1-5; no clear D. This CDR3 region has 13 residues. The germline gives CDR1 SGHTA, CDR2 FQGTGA. V gave up 5 bases and J gave up 6 bases, with 11 bases separating them. The CDR3 loop reads CASSLISGQPQHF. The CDR3 DNA sequence: TGTGCCAGCAGCCTGATATCAGGTCAGCCCCAGCATTTT.